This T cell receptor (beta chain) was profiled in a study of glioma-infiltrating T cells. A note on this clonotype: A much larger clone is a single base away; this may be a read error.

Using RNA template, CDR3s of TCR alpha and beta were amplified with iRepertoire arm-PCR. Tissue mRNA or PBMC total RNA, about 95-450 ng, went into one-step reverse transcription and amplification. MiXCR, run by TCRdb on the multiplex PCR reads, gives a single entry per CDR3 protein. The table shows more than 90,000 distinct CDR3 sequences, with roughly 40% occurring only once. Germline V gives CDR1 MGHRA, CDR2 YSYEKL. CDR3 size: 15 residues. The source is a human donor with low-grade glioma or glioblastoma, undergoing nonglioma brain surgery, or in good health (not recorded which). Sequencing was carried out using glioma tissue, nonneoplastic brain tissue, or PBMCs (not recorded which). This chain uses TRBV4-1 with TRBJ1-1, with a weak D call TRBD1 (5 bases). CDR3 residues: CASSQNPTVNTEALF. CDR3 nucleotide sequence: TGCGCCAGCAGCCAAAACCCGACAGTGAACACTGAAGCTCTCTTT.